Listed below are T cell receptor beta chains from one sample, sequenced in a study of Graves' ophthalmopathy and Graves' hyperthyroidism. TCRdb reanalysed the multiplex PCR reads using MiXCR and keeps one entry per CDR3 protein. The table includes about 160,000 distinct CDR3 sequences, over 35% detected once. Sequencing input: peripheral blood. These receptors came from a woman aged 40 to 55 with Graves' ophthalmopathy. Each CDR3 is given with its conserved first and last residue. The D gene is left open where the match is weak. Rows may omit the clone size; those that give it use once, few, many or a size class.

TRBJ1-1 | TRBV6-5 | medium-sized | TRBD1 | CASSHGQAGVAFF | TGTGCCAGCAGTCACGGACAGGCCGGGGTTGCCTTCTTT
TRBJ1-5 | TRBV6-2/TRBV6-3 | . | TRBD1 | CASRSGGTGGNQPQHF | TGTGCCAGCAGGAGCGGGGGGACAGGGGGAAATCAGCCCCAGCATTTT
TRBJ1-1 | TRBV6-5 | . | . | CASSYSAEAFF | TGTGCCAGCAGTTACTCTGCTGAAGCTTTCTTT
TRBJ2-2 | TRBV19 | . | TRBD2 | CASSRSGETGELFF | TGTGCCAGTAGTCGGAGCGGGGAAACCGGGGAGCTGTTTTTT
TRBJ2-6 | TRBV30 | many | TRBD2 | CAWSGGYGANVLTF | TGTGCCTGGAGCGGGGGGTACGGGGCCAACGTCCTGACTTTC
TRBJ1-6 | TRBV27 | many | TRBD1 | CASSLLPTGGSPLHF | TGTGCCAGCAGTTTATTGCCGACAGGGGGCTCACCCCTCCACTTT
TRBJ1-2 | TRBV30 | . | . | CAWMSGVGYGYTF | TGTGCCTGGATGTCGGGAGTTGGGTATGGCTACACCTTC
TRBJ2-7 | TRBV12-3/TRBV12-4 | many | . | CASSLATGYEQYF | TGTGCCAGCAGTTTAGCGACAGGCTACGAGCAGTACTTC
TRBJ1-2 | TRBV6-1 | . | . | CASSEARTTF | TGTGCCAGCAGTGAAGCGCGGACCACCTTC
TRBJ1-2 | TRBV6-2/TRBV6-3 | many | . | CASSYGNREGTF | TGTGCCAGCAGTTACGGAAACAGGGAAGGCACCTTC
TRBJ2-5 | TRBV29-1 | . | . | CSVHRKAEETQYF | TGCAGCGTCCATAGAAAAGCGGAGGAGACCCAGTACTTC
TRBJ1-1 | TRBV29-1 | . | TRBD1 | CSVAQGQSNTEAFF | TGCAGCGTCGCTCAGGGACAGTCAAACACTGAAGCTTTCTTT
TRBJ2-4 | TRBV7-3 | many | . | CASSPGGQKNIQYF | TGTGCCAGCAGCCCTGGTGGACAGAAAAACATTCAGTACTTC
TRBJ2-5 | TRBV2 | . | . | CASSEGSRSLKETQYF | TGTGCCAGCAGTGAAGGCTCACGGAGCTTGAAGGAGACCCAGTACTTC
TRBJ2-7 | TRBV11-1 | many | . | CASSKGQSYEQYF | TGTGCCAGCAGCAAAGGACAGTCCTACGAGCAGTACTTC
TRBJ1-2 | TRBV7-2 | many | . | CASSLNRISNYGYTF | TGTGCCAGCAGCTTAAACAGAATTTCTAACTATGGCTACACCTTC
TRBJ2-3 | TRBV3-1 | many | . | CASSQAPTRTDTQYF | TGTGCCAGCAGCCAAGCCCCTACTAGGACAGATACGCAGTATTTT